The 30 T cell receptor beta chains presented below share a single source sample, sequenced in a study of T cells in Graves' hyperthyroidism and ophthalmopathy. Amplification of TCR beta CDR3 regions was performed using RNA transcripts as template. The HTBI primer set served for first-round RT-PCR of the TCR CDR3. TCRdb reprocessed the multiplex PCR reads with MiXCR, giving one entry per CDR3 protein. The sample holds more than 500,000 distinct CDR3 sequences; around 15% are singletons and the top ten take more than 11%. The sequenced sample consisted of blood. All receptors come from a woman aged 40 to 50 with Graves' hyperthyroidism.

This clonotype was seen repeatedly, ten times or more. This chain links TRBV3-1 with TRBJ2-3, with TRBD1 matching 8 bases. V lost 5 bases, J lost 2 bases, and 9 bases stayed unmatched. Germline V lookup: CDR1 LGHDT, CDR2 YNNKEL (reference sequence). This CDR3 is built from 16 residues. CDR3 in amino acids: CASSAGQGGPTDTQYF. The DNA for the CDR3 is TGTGCCAGCAGCGCCGGACAGGGTGGTCCCACAGATACGCAGTATTTT.

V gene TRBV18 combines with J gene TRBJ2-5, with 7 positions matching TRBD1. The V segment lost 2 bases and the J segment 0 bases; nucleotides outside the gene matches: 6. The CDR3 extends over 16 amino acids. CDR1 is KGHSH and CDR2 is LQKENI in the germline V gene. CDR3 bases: TGTGCCAGCTCACCATTTACGACAGGGTACCAAGAGACCCAGTACTTC. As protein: CASSPFTTGYQETQYF.

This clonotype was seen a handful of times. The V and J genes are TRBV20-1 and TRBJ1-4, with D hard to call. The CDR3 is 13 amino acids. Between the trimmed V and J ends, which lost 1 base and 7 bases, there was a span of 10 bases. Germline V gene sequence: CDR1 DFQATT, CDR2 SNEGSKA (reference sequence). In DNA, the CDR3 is TGCAGTGCTAGAGGGCAAGCTGGTGAAAAACTGTTTTTT. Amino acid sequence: CSARGQAGEKLFF.

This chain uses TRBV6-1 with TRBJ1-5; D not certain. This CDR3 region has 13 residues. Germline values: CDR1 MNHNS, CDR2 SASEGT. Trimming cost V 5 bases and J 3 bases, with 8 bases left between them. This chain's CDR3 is CASSYNDNQPQHF. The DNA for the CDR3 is TGTGCCAGCAGTTATAATGACAATCAGCCCCAGCATTTT.

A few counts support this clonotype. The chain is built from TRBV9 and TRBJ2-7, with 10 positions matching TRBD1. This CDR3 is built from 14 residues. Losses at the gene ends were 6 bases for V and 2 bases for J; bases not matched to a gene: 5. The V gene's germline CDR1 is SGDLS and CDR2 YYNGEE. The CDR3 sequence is CASNSGTGAYEQYF. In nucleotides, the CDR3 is TGTGCCAGCAATTCCGGGACAGGGGCCTACGAGCAGTACTTC.

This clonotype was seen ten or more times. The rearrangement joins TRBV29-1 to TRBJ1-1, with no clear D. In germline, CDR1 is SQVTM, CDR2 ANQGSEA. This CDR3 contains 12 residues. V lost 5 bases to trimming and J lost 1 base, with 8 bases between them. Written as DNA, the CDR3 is TGCAGCGTTCTCAACAGGAACACTGAAGCTTTCTTT. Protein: CSVLNRNTEAFF.

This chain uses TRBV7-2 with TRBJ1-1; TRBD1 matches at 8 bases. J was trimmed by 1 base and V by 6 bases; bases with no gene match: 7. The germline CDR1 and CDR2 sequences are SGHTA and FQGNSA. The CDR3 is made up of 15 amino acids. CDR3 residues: CASSPTGDRNTEAFF. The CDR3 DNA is TGTGCCAGCAGTCCGACAGGGGACCGGAACACTGAAGCTTTCTTT.

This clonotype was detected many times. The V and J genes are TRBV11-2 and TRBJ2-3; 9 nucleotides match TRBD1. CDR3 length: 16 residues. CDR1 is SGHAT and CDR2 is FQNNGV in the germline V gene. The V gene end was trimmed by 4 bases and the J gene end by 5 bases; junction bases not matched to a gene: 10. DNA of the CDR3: TGTGCCAGCAGCTCTAACTCGGGACAGGGTGGAGATACGCAGTATTTT. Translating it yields CASSSNSGQGGDTQYF.

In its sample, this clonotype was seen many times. The chain's CDR3 is CASSLPPTSISMNTEAFF. The CDR3 DNA reads TGTGCCAGCAGTTTACCTCCGACATCTATCTCTATGAACACTGAAGCTTTCTTT. The chain combines TRBV28 with TRBJ1-1; D unclear. V was cut by 2 bases and J by 0 bases, with 19 bases left in between. Germline V gene lookup returns CDR1 MDHEN and CDR2 SYDVKM. The CDR3 is 18 residues long.

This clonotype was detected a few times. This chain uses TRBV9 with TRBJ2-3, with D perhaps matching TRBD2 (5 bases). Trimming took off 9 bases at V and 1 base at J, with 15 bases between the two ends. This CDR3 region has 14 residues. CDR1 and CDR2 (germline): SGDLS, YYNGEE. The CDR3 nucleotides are TGTGCCACCTCGCGAGCGGAGCGCACAGATACGCAGTATTTT. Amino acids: CATSRAERTDTQYF.

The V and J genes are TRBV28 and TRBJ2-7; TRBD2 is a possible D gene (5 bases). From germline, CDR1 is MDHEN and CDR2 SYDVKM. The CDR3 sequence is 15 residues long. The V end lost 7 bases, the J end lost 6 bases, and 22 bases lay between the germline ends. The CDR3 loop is CASTVARAGTCEQYF. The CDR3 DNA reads TGTGCCAGCACCGTGGCGCGGGCGGGTACCTGCGAGCAGTACTTC.

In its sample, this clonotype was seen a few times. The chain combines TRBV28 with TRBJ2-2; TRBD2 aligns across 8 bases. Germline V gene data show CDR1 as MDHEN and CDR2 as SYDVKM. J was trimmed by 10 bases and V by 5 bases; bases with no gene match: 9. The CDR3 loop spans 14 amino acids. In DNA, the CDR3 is TGTGCCAGCAGTCCCATCTCGCGGGAGGAGGAGCTGTTTTTT. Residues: CASSPISREEELFF.

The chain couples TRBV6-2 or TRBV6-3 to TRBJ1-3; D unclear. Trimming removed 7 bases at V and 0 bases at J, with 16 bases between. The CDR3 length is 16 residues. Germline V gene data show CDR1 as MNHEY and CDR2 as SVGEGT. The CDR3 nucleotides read TGTGCCAGCATTCCCCTGGAGGGCGTCTCTGGAAACACCATATATTTT. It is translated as CASIPLEGVSGNTIYF.

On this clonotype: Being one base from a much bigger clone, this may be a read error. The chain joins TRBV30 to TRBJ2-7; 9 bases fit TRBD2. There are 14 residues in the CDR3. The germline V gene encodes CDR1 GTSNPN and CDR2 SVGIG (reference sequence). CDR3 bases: TGTGCCTGGGGTGTACTAGCGGGTCCCTACGAGCAGTACTTC. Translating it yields CAWGVLAGPYEQYF.

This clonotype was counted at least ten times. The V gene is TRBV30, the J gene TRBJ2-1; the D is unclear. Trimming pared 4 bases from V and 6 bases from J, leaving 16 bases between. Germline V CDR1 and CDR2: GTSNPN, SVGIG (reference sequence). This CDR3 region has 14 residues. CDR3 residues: CAWKWGGLGNEQFF. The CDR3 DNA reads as TGTGCCTGGAAGTGGGGTGGGTTGGGCAATGAGCAGTTCTTC.

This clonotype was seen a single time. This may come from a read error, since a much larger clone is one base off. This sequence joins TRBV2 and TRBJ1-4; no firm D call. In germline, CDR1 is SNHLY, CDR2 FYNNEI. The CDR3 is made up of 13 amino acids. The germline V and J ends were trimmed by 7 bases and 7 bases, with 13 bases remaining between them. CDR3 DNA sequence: TGTGCCAGCACCCGGAATAGGAGTGAAAAACTGTTTTTT. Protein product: CASTRNRSEKLFF.

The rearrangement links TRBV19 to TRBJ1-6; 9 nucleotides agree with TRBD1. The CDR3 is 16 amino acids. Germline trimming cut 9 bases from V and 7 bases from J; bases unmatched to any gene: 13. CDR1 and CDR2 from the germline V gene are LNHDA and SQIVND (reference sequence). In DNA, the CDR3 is TGTGCCAGCGCGAGCCCGGGACAGGGTCTGAATTCACCCCTCCACTTT. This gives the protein CASASPGQGLNSPLHF.

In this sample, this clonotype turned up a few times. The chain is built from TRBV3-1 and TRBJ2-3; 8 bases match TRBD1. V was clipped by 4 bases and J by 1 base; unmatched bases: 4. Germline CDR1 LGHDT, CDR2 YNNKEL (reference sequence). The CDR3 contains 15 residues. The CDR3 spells CASSPRTGRTDTQYF. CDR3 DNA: TGTGCCAGCAGCCCCCGGACAGGGCGCACAGATACGCAGTATTTT.

As DNA, the CDR3 is TGCAGCGTTGAGATCGGGGCCCTCGAGCAGTACTTC. It yields the protein CSVEIGALEQYF. The rearrangement links TRBV29-1 to TRBJ2-7; the D call may be TRBD1 or TRBD2 (5 bases each). The CDR3 covers 12 residues. V dropped 3 bases and J dropped 6 bases, with 12 bases sitting between them. Germline V lookup: CDR1 SQVTM, CDR2 ANQGSEA.

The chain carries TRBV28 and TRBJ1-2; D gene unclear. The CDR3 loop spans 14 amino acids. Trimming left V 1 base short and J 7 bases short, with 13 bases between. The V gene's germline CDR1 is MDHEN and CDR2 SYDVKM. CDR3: CASSLSSRGRGYTF. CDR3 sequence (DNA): TGTGCCAGCAGTTTATCCAGCCGCGGGCGTGGCTACACCTTC.

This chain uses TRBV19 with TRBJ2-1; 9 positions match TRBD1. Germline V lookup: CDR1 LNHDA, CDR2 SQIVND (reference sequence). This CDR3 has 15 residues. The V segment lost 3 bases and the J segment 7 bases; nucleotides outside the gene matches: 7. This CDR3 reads CASSIRGTGLNEQFF. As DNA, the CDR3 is TGTGCCAGTAGTATCAGGGGGACAGGGTTAAATGAGCAGTTCTTC.

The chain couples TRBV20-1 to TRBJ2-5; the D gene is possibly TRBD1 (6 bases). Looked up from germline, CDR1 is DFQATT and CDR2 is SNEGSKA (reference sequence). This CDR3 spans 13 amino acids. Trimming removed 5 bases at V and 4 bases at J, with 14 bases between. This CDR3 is CSASPGVGETQYF. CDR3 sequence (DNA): TGCAGTGCTTCACCAGGGGTAGGAGAGACCCAGTACTTC.

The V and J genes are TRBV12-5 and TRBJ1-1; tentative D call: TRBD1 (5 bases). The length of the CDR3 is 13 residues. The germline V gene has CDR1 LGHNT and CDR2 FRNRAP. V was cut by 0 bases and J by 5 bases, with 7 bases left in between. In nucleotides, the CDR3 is TGTGCTAGTGGTTTGGTGGGGGGAACTGAAGCTTTCTTT. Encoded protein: CASGLVGGTEAFF.

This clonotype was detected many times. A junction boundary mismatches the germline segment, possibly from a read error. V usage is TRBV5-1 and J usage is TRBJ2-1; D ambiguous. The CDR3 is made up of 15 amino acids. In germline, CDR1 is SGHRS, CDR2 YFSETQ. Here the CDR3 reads CASSLQISSYNEQFF. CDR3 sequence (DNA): TGTGCCAGCAGTTTACAGATAAGCTCCTACAATGAGCAGTTCTTC.

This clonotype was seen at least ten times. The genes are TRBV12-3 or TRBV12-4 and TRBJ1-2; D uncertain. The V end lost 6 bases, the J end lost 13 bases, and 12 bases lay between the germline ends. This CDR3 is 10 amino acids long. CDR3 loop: CASSLGILTF. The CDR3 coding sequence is TGTGCCAGCAGCCTGGGGATTCTCACCTTC.

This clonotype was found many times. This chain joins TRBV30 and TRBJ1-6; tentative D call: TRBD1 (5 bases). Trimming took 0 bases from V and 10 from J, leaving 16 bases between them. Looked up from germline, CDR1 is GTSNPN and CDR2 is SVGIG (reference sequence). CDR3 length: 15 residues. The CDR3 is CAWSVRSRVRSPLHF. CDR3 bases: TGTGCCTGGAGTGTACGCAGCAGGGTTAGATCACCCCTCCACTTT.

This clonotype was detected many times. The CDR3 bases are TGTGCCAGCAGTTTAGAGTACCGAGGATTTAACTATGGCTACACCTTC. Protein product: CASSLEYRGFNYGYTF. V gene TRBV27 combines with J gene TRBJ1-2; D is undetermined. Germline-derived CDR1 and CDR2 are MNHEY and SMNVEV (reference sequence). Trimming shortened V by 2 bases and J by 1 base, and 14 bases separated the two germline ends. This CDR3 spans 16 amino acids.

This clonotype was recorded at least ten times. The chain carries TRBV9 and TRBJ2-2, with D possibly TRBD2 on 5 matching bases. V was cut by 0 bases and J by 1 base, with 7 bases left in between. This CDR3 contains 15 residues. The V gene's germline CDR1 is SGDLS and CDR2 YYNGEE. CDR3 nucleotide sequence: TGTGCCAGCAGCGTAGGAGGAGGGAACACCGGGGAGCTGTTTTTT. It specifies CASSVGGGNTGELFF.

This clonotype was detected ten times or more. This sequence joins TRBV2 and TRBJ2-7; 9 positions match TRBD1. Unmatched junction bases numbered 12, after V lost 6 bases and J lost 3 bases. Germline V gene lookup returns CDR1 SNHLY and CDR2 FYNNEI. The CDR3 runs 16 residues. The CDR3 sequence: CASSSAGQGFNYEQYF. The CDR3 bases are TGTGCCAGCAGCTCAGCGGGACAGGGTTTTAACTACGAGCAGTACTTC.

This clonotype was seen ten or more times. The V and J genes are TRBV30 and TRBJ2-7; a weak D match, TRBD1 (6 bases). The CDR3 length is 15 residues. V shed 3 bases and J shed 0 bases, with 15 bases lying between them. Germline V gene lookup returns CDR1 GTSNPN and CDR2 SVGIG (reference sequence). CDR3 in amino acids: CAWSGVRQASYEQYF. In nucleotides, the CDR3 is TGTGCCTGGAGCGGGGTTCGACAGGCCTCCTACGAGCAGTACTTC.